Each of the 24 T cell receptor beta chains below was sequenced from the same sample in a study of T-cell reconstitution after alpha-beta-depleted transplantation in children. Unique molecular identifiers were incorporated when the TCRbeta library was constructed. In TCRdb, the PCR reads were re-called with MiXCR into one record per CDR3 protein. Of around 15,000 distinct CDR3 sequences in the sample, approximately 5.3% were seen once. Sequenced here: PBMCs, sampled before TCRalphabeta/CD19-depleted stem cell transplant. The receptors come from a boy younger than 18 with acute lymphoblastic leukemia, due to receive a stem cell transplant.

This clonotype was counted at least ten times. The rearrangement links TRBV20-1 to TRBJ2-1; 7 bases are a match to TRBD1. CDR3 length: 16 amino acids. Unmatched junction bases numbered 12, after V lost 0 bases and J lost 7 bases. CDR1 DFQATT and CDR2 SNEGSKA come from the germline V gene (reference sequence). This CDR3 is CSARDFDRDSLNEQFF. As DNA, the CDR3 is TGCAGTGCTAGAGATTTTGATCGGGACAGCCTAAATGAGCAGTTCTTC.

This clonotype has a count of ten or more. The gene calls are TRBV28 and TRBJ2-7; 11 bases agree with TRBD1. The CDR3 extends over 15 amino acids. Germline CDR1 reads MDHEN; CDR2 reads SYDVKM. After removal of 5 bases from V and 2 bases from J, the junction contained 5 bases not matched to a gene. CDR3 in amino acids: CASSPGTGGTYEQYF. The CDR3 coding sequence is TGTGCCAGCAGTCCCGGGACAGGGGGAACCTACGAGCAGTACTTC.

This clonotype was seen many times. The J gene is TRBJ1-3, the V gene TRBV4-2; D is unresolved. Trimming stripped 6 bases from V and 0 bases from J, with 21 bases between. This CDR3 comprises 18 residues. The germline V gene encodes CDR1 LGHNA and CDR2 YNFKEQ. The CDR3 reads CASSRRSQDRSSGNTIYF. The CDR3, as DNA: TGTGCCAGCAGTCGAAGGTCTCAGGACCGCAGCTCTGGAAACACCATATATTTT.

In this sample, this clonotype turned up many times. The CDR3 here is CSAPPRWGSYNEQFF. In DNA, the CDR3 is TGCAGTGCTCCCCCTCGATGGGGTAGCTACAATGAGCAGTTCTTC. V and J are TRBV20-1 and TRBJ2-1; the D is unclear. In germline, CDR1 is DFQATT, CDR2 SNEGSKA (reference sequence). The CDR3 is made up of 15 amino acids. Trimming left V 5 bases short and J 3 bases short, with 17 bases between.

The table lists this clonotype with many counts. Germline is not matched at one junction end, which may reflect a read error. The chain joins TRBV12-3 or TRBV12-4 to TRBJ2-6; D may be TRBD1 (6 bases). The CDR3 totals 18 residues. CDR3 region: CARSLGPGDPSGANVLTF. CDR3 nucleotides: TGTGCCCGCAGTTTAGGACCAGGGGACCCCTCTGGGGCCAACGTCCTGACTTTC.

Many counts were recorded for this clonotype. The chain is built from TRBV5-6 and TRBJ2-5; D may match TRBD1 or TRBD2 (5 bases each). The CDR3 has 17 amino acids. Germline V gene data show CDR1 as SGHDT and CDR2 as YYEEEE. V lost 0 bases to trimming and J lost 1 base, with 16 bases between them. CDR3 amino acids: CASSLGQGLAIQETQYF. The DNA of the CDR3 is TGTGCCAGCAGCTTGGGGCAGGGTCTAGCAATCCAAGAGACCCAGTACTTC.

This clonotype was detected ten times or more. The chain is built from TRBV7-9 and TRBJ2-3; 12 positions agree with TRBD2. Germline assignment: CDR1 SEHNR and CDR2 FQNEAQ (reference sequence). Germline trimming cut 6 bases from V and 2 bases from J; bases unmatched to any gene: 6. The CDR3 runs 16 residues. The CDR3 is CASRATSGGTTDTQYF. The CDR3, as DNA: TGTGCCAGCAGAGCCACTAGCGGGGGGACCACAGATACGCAGTATTTT. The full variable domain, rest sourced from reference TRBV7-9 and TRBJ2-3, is DTGVSQNPRHKITKRGQNVTFRCDPISEHNRLYWYRQTLGQGPEFLTYFQNEAQLEKSRLLSDRFSAERPKGSFSTLEIQRTEQGDSAMYLCASRATSGGTTDTQYFGPGTRLTVL.

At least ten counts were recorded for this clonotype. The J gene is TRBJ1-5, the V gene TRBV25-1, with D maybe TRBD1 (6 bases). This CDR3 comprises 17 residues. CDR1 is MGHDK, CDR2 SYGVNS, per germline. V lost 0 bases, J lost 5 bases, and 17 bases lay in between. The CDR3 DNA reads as TGTGCCAGCAGTGAATATCATCCCAGGGGAGGCCATCAGCCCCAGCATTTT. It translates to CASSEYHPRGGHQPQHF.

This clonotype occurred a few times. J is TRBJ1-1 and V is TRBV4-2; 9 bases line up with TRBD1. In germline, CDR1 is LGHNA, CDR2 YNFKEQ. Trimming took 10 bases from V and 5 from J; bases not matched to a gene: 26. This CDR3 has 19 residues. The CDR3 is CAMGLYRGLLQRPHTEAFF. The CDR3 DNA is TGTGCCATGGGCTTATACAGGGGGCTCCTCCAACGGCCCCATACTGAAGCTTTCTTT.

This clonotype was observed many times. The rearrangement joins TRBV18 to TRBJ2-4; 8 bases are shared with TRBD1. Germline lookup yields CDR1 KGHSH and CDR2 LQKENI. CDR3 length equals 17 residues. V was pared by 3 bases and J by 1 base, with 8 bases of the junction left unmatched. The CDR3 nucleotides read TGTGCCAGCTCACCGACACAGGGGGAAAGCGCCAAAAACATTCAGTACTTC. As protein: CASSPTQGESAKNIQYF. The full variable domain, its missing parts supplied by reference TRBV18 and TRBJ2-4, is NAGVMQNPRHLVRRRGQEARLRCSPMKGHSHVYWYRQLPEEGLKFMVYLQKENIIDESGMPKERFSAEFPKEGPSILRIQQVVRGDSAAYFCASSPTQGESAKNIQYFGAGTRLSVL.

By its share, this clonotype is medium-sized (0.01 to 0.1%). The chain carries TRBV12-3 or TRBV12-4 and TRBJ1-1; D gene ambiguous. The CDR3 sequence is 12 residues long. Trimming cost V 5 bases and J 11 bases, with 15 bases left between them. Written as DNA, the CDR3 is TGTGCCAGCAGTCCGGACGGACTGAGTGCTTTCTTT. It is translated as CASSPDGLSAFF.

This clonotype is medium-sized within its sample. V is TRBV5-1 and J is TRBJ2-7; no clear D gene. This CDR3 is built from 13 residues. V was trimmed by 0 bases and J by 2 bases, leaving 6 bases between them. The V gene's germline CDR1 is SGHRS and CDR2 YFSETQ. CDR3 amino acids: CASSLGSTYEQYF. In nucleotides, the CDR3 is TGCGCCAGCAGCTTGGGCAGCACCTACGAGCAGTACTTC. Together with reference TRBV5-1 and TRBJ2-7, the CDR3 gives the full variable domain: KAGVTQTPRYLIKTRGQQVTLSCSPISGHRSVSWYQQTPGQGLQFLFEYFSETQRNKGNFPGRFSGRQFSNSRSEMNVSTLELGDSALYLCASSLGSTYEQYFGPGTRLTVT.

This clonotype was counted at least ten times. This CDR3 reads CASSSPPYSYGYTF. The CDR3 DNA follows: TGTGCCAGCAGTTCCCCTCCCTATAGCTATGGCTACACCTTC. The rearrangement joins TRBV12-3 or TRBV12-4 to TRBJ1-2, with D unclear. The CDR3 has 14 residues. The ends were cut back, 4 bases at V and 4 bases at J, with 13 bases in the middle.

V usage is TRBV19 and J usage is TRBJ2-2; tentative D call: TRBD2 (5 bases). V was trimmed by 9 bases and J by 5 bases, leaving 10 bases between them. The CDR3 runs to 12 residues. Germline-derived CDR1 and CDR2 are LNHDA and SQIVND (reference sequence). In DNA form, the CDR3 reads TGTGCCAGCGGGATGGGGACCGGGGAGCTGTTTTTT. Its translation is CASGMGTGELFF.

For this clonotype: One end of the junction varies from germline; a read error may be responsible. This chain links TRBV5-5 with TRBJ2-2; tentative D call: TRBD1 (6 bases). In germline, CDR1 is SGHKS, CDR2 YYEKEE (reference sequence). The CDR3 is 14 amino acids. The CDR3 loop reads CAISPGQITGELFF. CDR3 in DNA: TGTGCCATCAGCCCTGGACAGATAACCGGGGAGCTGTTTTTT.

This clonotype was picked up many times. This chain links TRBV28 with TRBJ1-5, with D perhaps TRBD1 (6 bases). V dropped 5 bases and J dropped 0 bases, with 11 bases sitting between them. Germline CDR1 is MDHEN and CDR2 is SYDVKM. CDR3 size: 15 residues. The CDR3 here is CASSGGSYSNQPQHF. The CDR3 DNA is TGTGCCAGCAGTGGGGGCAGCTATAGCAATCAGCCCCAGCATTTT.

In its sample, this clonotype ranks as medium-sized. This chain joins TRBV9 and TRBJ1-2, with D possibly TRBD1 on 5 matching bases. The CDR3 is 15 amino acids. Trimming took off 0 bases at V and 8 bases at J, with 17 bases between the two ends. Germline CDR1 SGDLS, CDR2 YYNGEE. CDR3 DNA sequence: TGTGCCAGCAGCGTAGAAGGCCGCGGGGCGAGGGGCTACACCTTC. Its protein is CASSVEGRGARGYTF.

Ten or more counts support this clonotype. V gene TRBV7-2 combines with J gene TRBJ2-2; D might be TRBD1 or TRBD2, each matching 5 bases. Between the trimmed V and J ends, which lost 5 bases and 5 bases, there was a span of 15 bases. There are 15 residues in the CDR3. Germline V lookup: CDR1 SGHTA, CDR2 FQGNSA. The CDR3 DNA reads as TGTGCCAGCAGCGCTCCCGGGGCCAGAACCGGGGAGCTGTTTTTT. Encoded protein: CASSAPGARTGELFF.

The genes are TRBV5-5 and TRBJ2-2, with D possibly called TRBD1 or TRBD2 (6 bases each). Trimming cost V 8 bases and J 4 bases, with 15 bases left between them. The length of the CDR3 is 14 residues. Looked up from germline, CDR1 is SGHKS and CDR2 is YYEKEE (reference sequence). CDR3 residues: CARGRGLLTGELFF. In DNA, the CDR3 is TGTGCCAGGGGCCGGGGGCTCCTCACCGGGGAGCTGTTTTTT.

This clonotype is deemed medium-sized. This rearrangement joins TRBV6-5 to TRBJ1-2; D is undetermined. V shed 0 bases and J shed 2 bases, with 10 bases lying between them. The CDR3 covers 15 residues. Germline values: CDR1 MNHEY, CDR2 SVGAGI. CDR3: CASSYSSRPNYGYTF. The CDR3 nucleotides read TGTGCCAGCAGTTACTCATCCCGCCCCAACTATGGCTACACCTTC.

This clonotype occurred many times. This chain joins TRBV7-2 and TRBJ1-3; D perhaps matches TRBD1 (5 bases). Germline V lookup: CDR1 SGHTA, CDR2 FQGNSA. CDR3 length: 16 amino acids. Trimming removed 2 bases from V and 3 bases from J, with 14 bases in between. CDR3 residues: CASSLTPAGGGNTIYF. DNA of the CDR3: TGTGCCAGCAGCTTAACCCCGGCGGGGGGTGGAAACACCATATATTTT.

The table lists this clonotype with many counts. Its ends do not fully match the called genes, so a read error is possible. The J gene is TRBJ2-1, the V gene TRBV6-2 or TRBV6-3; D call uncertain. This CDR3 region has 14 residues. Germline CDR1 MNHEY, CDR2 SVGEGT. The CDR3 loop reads CASSSLTVPPILIF. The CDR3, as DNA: TGTGCCAGCAGTTCTTTAACAGTTCCACCTATTTTAATCTTC.

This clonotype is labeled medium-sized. CDR3 coding DNA: TGTGCCAGCAGCCCGACGGGACAAGAGACCCAGTACTTC. Its translation is CASSPTGQETQYF. The genes are TRBV7-7 and TRBJ2-5; possible D gene TRBD2, 5 bases. Germline CDR1 and CDR2: SSHAT and FNYEAQ (reference sequence). V shed 5 bases and J shed 2 bases, with 9 bases lying between them. The CDR3 totals 13 residues.

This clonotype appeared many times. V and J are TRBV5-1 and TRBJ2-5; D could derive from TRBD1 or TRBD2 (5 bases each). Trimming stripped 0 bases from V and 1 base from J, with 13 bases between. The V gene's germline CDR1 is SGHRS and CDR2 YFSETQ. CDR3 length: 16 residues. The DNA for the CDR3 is TGCGCCAGCAGCTTGGCTGGGGGACCTCCCCAAGAGACCCAGTACTTC. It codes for CASSLAGGPPQETQYF.